These 13 T cell receptor beta chains were sequenced from one sample in a study of immune heterogeneity within non-small cell lung tumors. The starting template was genomic DNA from bulk tumor, roughly 610 ng per sample. Surgical sampling yielded several biopsies per primary tumor (spaced far apart). It was patients with untreated, newly diagnosed non-small cell lung cancer who underwent curative surgery. Amplification of TCR beta CDR3 was performed by multiplex PCR with 32 V and 13 J primers. TCRdb re-called the multiplex PCR reads through MiXCR, storing one row per CDR3 protein. The table lists 14,000 or so distinct CDR3 sequences, over 25% of them singletons. Sequenced input: lung tumor tissue. The receptors derive from a man aged 35 to 55 with non-small cell lung cancer.

Within the sample, this clonotype is medium-sized (0.01 to 0.1%). The chain has TRBV6-1 and TRBJ2-7; 11 nucleotides match TRBD2. Per germline, CDR1 MNHNS and CDR2 SASEGT. Trimming at V came to 6 bases and at J to 7 bases, leaving 5 bases not matched to a gene. The CDR3 runs 13 residues. In DNA form, the CDR3 reads TGTGCCAGCAGACTAGCGGGAGTCTGGGAGCAGTACTTC. Protein product: CASRLAGVWEQYF.

Ten or more counts support this clonotype. The chain has TRBV18 and TRBJ1-2; 8 bases match TRBD1. CDR1 is KGHSH, CDR2 LQKENI, per germline. This CDR3 has 16 residues. V trimming: 0 bases; J trimming: 7 bases; junction bases outside the gene matches: 10. CDR3 in amino acids: CASSPPGQGSLSGYTF. The CDR3, as DNA: TGTGCCAGCTCACCACCAGGACAGGGATCCCTTAGTGGCTACACCTTC.

This clonotype occurred a few times. The chain carries TRBV5-6 and TRBJ1-2, with 9 bases lining up with TRBD1. Germline assignment: CDR1 SGHDT and CDR2 YYEEEE. This CDR3 is built from 16 residues. The J segment lost 2 bases and the V segment lost 4 bases, leaving 9 bases of the junction unmatched. In DNA form, the CDR3 reads TGTGCCAGCAGCCCGGCGGGGACAGGGATCAACTATGGCTACACCTTC. Its translation: CASSPAGTGINYGYTF.

This clonotype appeared many times. The CDR3 bases are TGCAGTGCTAAAATCCGGACAGGAAACACTGAAGCTTTCTTT. Encoded protein: CSAKIRTGNTEAFF. The chain couples TRBV20-1 to TRBJ1-1; TRBD1 matches 7 bases. The CDR3 covers 14 residues. The J segment lost 2 bases and the V segment lost 4 bases, leaving 7 bases of the junction unmatched. CDR1 and CDR2 (germline): DFQATT, SNEGSKA (reference sequence).

In this sample, this clonotype turned up a few times. This chain connects TRBV18 to TRBJ1-5, with TRBD1 matching 8 bases. The CDR3 consists of 13 residues. Germline-derived CDR1 and CDR2 are KGHSH and LQKENI. The junction had 4 bases not matched to a gene; V was cut back by 5 bases and J by 7 bases. The CDR3 nucleotides are TGTGCCAGCTCAGGACAGGGAGGCCAGCCCCAGCATTTT. Translating gives CASSGQGGQPQHF. Combining the CDR3 with reference TRBV18 and TRBJ1-5 gives the whole variable domain NAGVMQNPRHLVRRRGQEARLRCSPMKGHSHVYWYRQLPEEGLKFMVYLQKENIIDESGMPKERFSAEFPKEGPSILRIQQVVRGDSAAYFCASSGQGGQPQHFGDGTRLSIL.

This clonotype has only a few counts. V usage is TRBV11-3 and J usage is TRBJ2-1; TRBD2 matches 13 bases. Looked up from germline, CDR1 is SGHNT and CDR2 is YENEEA. The CDR3 extends over 16 amino acids. After removal of 5 bases from V and 4 bases from J, the junction contained 5 bases not matched to a gene. This CDR3 is CASSPPGLAGYNEQFF. The CDR3 region has the DNA TGTGCCAGCAGCCCTCCGGGACTAGCGGGATACAATGAGCAGTTCTTC.

By share, this clonotype ranks as medium-sized (0.01 to 0.1%). The gene calls are TRBV19 and TRBJ1-5; 7 bases are shared with TRBD1. The length of the CDR3 is 16 residues. J was trimmed by 2 bases and V by 9 bases; bases with no gene match: 13. Germline assignment: CDR1 LNHDA and CDR2 SQIVND (reference sequence). The DNA of the CDR3 is TGTGCCAGCCTGACAGGGTCTTGGGACGGCAATCAGCCCCAGCATTTT. Protein sequence: CASLTGSWDGNQPQHF. The full variable domain, its missing parts supplied by reference TRBV19 and TRBJ1-5, is DGGITQSPKYLFRKEGQNVTLSCEQNLNHDAMYWYRQDPGQGLRLIYYSQIVNDFQKGDIAEGYSVSREKKESFPLTVTSAQKNPTAFYLCASLTGSWDGNQPQHFGDGTRLSIL.

This chain joins TRBV2 and TRBJ1-5; no reliable D call. The CDR3 length is 14 residues. V was shortened by 2 bases and J by 3 bases, with 8 bases between the two germline ends. Germline CDR1 SNHLY, CDR2 FYNNEI. This CDR3 reads CASSERRINQPQHF. The CDR3 coding sequence is TGTGCCAGCAGTGAAAGACGGATCAATCAGCCCCAGCATTTT.

The J gene is TRBJ1-2, the V gene TRBV5-1, with 7 bases identical to TRBD1. This CDR3 has 14 residues. Germline trimming cut 3 bases from V and 0 bases from J; bases unmatched to any gene: 2. The V gene's germline CDR1 is SGHRS and CDR2 YFSETQ. The CDR3 reads CASSSGQTNYGYTF. In DNA form, the CDR3 reads TGCGCCAGCAGCTCGGGACAGACTAACTATGGCTACACCTTC. Full variable domain (rest looked up from reference TRBV5-1 and TRBJ1-2): KAGVTQTPRYLIKTRGQQVTLSCSPISGHRSVSWYQQTPGQGLQFLFEYFSETQRNKGNFPGRFSGRQFSNSRSEMNVSTLELGDSALYLCASSSGQTNYGYTFGSGTRLTVV.

This clonotype has a handful of counts. This sequence joins TRBV27 and TRBJ2-4, with D possibly TRBD1 on 5 matching bases. CDR1 and CDR2 (germline): MNHEY, SMNVEV (reference sequence). The CDR3 spans 13 residues. Deletions cut 5 bases from V and 5 bases from J, with 10 bases between. This CDR3 reads CASSARQQNIQYF. The CDR3 DNA reads TGTGCCAGCAGTGCCCGACAGCAAAACATTCAGTACTTC.

In regard to this clonotype: This could be a read error, since a much larger clone is one nucleotide away. The chain is built from TRBV7-3 and TRBJ1-2, with D hard to call. The CDR3 length is 15 residues. The V gene's germline CDR1 is SGHTA and CDR2 FQGTGA. Trimming left V 5 bases short and J 2 bases short, with 15 bases between. The CDR3: CASSLERTTNYGYTF. The CDR3 DNA sequence: TGTGCCAGCAGCCTGGAGCGGACTACAAACTATGGCTACACCTTC.

About this clonotype itself: At one end, the junction sequence differs from germline, possibly due to a read error. The chain employs TRBV24-1 and TRBJ2-1, with TRBD1 matching over 10 bases. Per the germline V gene, CDR1 is KGHDR and CDR2 is SFDVKD. The CDR3 sequence is 15 residues long. CDR3 loop: CDTSPRTGGYNEQFF. CDR3 sequence (DNA): TGTGACACCAGTCCTAGGACAGGGGGGTACAATGAGCAGTTCTTC.

By proportion, this clonotype is medium-sized (0.01 to 0.1%). The chain has TRBV10-3 and TRBJ2-7; possible D gene TRBD2, 6 bases. The CDR3 sequence is 14 residues long. The ends were cut back, 0 bases at V and 1 base at J, with 7 bases in the middle. The V gene's germline CDR1 is ENHRY and CDR2 SYGVKD. CDR3 protein: CAISESAGSYEQYF. The CDR3 nucleotides are TGTGCCATCAGTGAGTCGGCGGGATCCTACGAGCAGTACTTC.